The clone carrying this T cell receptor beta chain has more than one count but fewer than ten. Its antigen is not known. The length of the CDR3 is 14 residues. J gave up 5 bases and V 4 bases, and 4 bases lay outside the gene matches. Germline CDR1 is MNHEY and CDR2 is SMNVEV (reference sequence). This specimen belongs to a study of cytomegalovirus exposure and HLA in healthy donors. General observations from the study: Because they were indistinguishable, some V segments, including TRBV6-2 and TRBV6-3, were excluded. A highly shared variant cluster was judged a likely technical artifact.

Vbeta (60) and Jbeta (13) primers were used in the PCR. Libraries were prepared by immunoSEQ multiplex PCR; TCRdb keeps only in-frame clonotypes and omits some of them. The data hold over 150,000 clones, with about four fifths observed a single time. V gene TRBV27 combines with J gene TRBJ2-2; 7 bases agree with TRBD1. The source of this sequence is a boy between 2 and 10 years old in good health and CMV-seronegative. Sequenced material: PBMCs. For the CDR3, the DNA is TGTGCCAGCAGTTCTTACAGGGGAACCGGGGAGCTGTTTTTT. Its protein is CASSSYRGTGELFF.